Each of the 20 T cell receptor beta chains below was sequenced from the same sample in a study of blood T cell repertoires in COVID-19. Measured with immunoSEQ multiplex PCR; TCRdb has only the in-frame clones, and not every one. The sample lists 150,000 to 180,000 clones, roughly 85% occurring once. What was sequenced was peripheral blood. All receptors derive from a woman between 55 and 75 years old with COVID-19, enrolled during active disease.

This clone was counted only a few times. This chain links TRBV10-3 with TRBJ1-4; no reliable D call. The CDR3 has 16 amino acids. Trimming took off 0 bases at V and 10 bases at J, with 18 bases between the two ends. From germline, CDR1 is ENHRY and CDR2 SYGVKD. CDR3 loop: CAISESSGSQGAKLFF. CDR3 DNA: TGTGCCATCAGTGAGTCGAGCGGGTCTCAAGGAGCAAAACTGTTTTTT.

The chain is built from TRBV2 and TRBJ1-2, with D uncertain. Deletions cut 7 bases from V and 8 bases from J, with 29 bases between. Germline V gives CDR1 SNHLY, CDR2 FYNNEI. The CDR3 consists of 17 residues. CDR3 DNA: TGTGCCAGCACCCCCACATGGGCAGGAAAGGTGATTGGGGGCTACACCTTC. Translated, it gives CASTPTWAGKVIGGYTF. The variable domain in full, with the rest retrieved from reference TRBV2 and TRBJ1-2, is EPEVTQTPSHQVTQMGQEVILRCVPISNHLYFYWYRQILGQKVEFLVSFYNNEISEKSEIFDDQFSVERPDGSNFTLKIRSTKLEDSAMYFCASTPTWAGKVIGGYTFGSGTRLTVV.

The table lists this clone with a few counts. The chain carries TRBV11-2 and TRBJ2-2; D gene unclear. V was clipped by 5 bases and J by 3 bases, with 13 bases between them. Per germline, CDR1 SGHAT and CDR2 FQNNGV. There are 15 residues in the CDR3. CDR3 nucleotide sequence: TGTGCCAGCAGCCCCCACTCTTTGTACACCGGGGAGCTGTTTTTT. This codes for CASSPHSLYTGELFF.

The gene calls are TRBV2 and TRBJ1-2; D is unclear. The CDR3 spans 12 residues. The V and J ends lost 5 bases and 4 bases respectively, with 8 bases between them. Per germline, CDR1 SNHLY and CDR2 FYNNEI. DNA for the CDR3: TGTGCCAGCAGTAAATACAGCTATGGCTACACCTTC. It specifies CASSKYSYGYTF.

The CDR3 DNA is TGTGCCAGCAGCCGTGTTGGAGGGGCTGAAGCTTTCTTT. The encoded protein is CASSRVGGAEAFF. The chain links TRBV3-1 (or the pseudogene TRBV3-2) to TRBJ1-1; D perhaps matches TRBD1 (5 bases). The germline V gene encodes CDR1 LGHDT and CDR2 YNNKEL (reference sequence). Trimming took off 4 bases at V and 6 bases at J, with 12 bases between the two ends. This CDR3 spans 13 amino acids.

This clone was observed a single time. V usage is TRBV6-5 and J usage is TRBJ1-6; 7 bases map to TRBD1. The V and J ends lost 5 bases and 5 bases, in that order; junction bases with no gene match: 6. Germline assignment: CDR1 MNHEY and CDR2 SVGAGI. The CDR3 is 15 amino acids. The CDR3 DNA reads TGTGCCAGCAGTAGCCGGGACAGACATAATTCACCCCTCCACTTT. It specifies CASSSRDRHNSPLHF.

This clone was counted at least ten times. The V call is TRBV15, the J call TRBJ1-5, with D unclear. Trimming left V 4 bases short and J 1 base short, with 8 bases between. Germline V gene data show CDR1 as LNHNV and CDR2 as YYDKDF (reference sequence). The CDR3 covers 14 residues. As DNA, the CDR3 is TGTGCCACCAGCATCCCCCGGAGCAATCAGCCCCAGCATTTT. It yields the protein CATSIPRSNQPQHF. Full variable domain (rest looked up from reference TRBV15 and TRBJ1-5): DAMVIQNPRYQVTQFGKPVTLSCSQTLNHNVMYWYQQKSSQAPKLLFHYYDKDFNNEADTPDNFQSRRPNTSFCFLDIRSPGLGDTAMYLCATSIPRSNQPQHFGDGTRLSIL.

The genes are TRBV7-6 and TRBJ1-2, with 7 positions matching TRBD1. Trimming took 2 bases from V and 6 from J; bases not matched to a gene: 3. The CDR3 has 13 residues. Looked up from germline, CDR1 is SGHVS and CDR2 is FNYEAQ. The CDR3 loop reads CASSLRGRDGYTF. Here the CDR3 DNA reads TGTGCCAGCAGCTTAAGGGGGCGCGATGGCTACACCTTC.

Only one count was recorded for this clone. J is TRBJ1-5 and V is TRBV5-6; 10 bases match TRBD1. The CDR3 totals 14 residues. Germline V CDR1 and CDR2: SGHDT, YYEEEE. V shed 5 bases, J shed 6 bases, and the junction held 5 bases outside the gene matches. The chain's CDR3 is CASSQTGGRQPQHF. The CDR3 DNA follows: TGTGCCAGCAGTCAGACAGGGGGCCGTCAGCCCCAGCATTTT.

The V call is TRBV4-1, the J call TRBJ2-3, with D possibly being TRBD1 (6 bases). CDR3 length: 15 amino acids. The ends were cut back, 2 bases at V and 2 bases at J, with 11 bases in the middle. Germline V gives CDR1 MGHRA, CDR2 YSYEKL. In nucleotides, the CDR3 is TGCGCCAGCAGCCAAACAGGGATTTCCACAGATACGCAGTATTTT. Its protein is CASSQTGISTDTQYF.

V usage is TRBV28 and J usage is TRBJ2-1; possible D gene TRBD2, 5 bases. The V end was cut by 8 bases, the J end by 4 bases, with 12 bases between. This CDR3 contains 13 residues. In germline, CDR1 is MDHEN, CDR2 SYDVKM. Here the CDR3 reads CASGVQRYNEQFF. The CDR3 bases are TGTGCCAGCGGTGTTCAGCGGTACAATGAGCAGTTCTTC.

The rearrangement uses TRBV3-1 (or the pseudogene TRBV3-2) and TRBJ1-1; 9 bases fit TRBD1. Losses at the gene ends were 1 base for V and 5 bases for J; bases not matched to a gene: 5. The length of the CDR3 is 15 residues. Germline assignment: CDR1 LGHDT and CDR2 YNNKEL (reference sequence). For the CDR3, the DNA is TGTGCCAGCAGCCAAGGAGGGACAGGGAGGACTGAAGCTTTCTTT. It translates to CASSQGGTGRTEAFF.

This clone was counted only a few times. V and J are TRBV5-8 and TRBJ1-5, with D tentatively TRBD1 (5 bases). V lost 3 bases and J lost 5, with 15 bases in between. The germline gives CDR1 SGHTS, CDR2 YDEGEE. The CDR3 spans 15 residues. Here the CDR3 DNA reads TGTGCCAGCAGCTCATACGGGACGGGAGATCAGCCCCAGCATTTT. Protein product: CASSSYGTGDQPQHF.

The V and J genes are TRBV27 and TRBJ2-7; D is perhaps TRBD2 (6 bases). The CDR3 totals 16 residues. Germline values: CDR1 MNHEY, CDR2 SMNVEV (reference sequence). The CDR3 sequence: CALKFIGEEKCYEQYF. The CDR3 DNA sequence: TGTGCACTAAAGTTTATCGGGGAGGAAAAGTGCTACGAGCAGTACTTC.

This clone occurred a few times. This sequence joins TRBV18 and TRBJ1-1; no reliable D call. CDR3 size: 15 residues. With 3 bases removed from V and 2 bases from J, the gap between germline ends came to 13 bases. The germline gives CDR1 KGHSH, CDR2 LQKENI. The CDR3 is CASSPISGQNTEAFF. The CDR3 coding sequence is TGTGCCAGCTCACCTATATCGGGTCAAAACACTGAAGCTTTCTTT.

The table lists this clone with a few counts. This rearrangement joins TRBV7-9 to TRBJ2-2; 7 positions agree with TRBD1. The trim removed 4 bases at V and 4 bases at J, leaving 0 bases unmatched. Germline-derived CDR1 and CDR2 are SEHNR and FQNEAQ (reference sequence). The CDR3 is 13 residues long. The CDR3 DNA reads TGTGCCAGCAGCTGGACAGGCACCGGGGAGCTGTTTTTT. It is translated as CASSWTGTGELFF.

The rearrangement joins TRBV5-1 to TRBJ2-3, with D unresolved. This CDR3 is 15 amino acids long. CDR1 is SGHRS and CDR2 is YFSETQ in the germline V gene. V was cut by 1 base and J by 2 bases, with 11 bases left in between. CDR3 nucleotides: TGCGCCAGCAGCTTGATTGTAGCCGACACAGATACGCAGTATTTT. Protein product: CASSLIVADTDTQYF. Using reference TRBV5-1 and TRBJ2-3 for the parts outside the CDR3, the full variable domain is KAGVTQTPRYLIKTRGQQVTLSCSPISGHRSVSWYQQTPGQGLQFLFEYFSETQRNKGNFPGRFSGRQFSNSRSEMNVSTLELGDSALYLCASSLIVADTDTQYFGPGTRLTVL.

The chain has TRBV5-1 and TRBJ2-2; 8 nucleotides match TRBD2. The CDR3 extends over 16 amino acids. Germline V CDR1 and CDR2: SGHRS, YFSETQ. V shed 7 bases and J 2 bases; nucleotides not matched to a gene: 10. Here the CDR3 reads CASQSDSGANTGELFF. The CDR3 nucleotides read TGCGCCAGCCAATCGGATAGCGGGGCCAACACCGGGGAGCTGTTTTTT.

The V and J genes are TRBV14 and TRBJ1-2; 8 nucleotides match TRBD1. Germline CDR1 is SGHDN and CDR2 is FVKESK. Trimming cost V 1 base and J 5 bases; bases outside gene matches: 6. CDR3 length equals 15 residues. The CDR3 loop is CASSQGQGAWYGYTF. The CDR3 region has the DNA TGTGCCAGCAGCCAAGGGCAGGGGGCCTGGTATGGCTACACCTTC.

V usage is TRBV7-9 and J usage is TRBJ2-1; 9 bases are shared with TRBD2. J gave up 6 bases and V 5 bases, and 14 bases lay outside the gene matches. From germline, CDR1 is SEHNR and CDR2 FQNEAQ (reference sequence). This CDR3 has 17 amino acids. This CDR3 is CASSVLPSAGGLNEQFF. CDR3 DNA sequence: TGTGCCAGCAGCGTCCTCCCTAGTGCGGGAGGGCTCAATGAGCAGTTCTTC.